A selection of T cell receptor beta chains follows, all from one sample in a study of T cells in localized non-small cell lung cancer. Data came from immunoSEQ multiplex PCR; TCRdb stores just in-frame clones and leaves some out. Among about 13,000 clones listed, approximately 84% were seen once. Sequenced material: peripheral blood, taken before any cancer treatment. These receptors were collected from a male donor at least 60 years old with stage I squamous cell lung carcinoma. Each CDR3 is given with its conserved first and last residue. The D gene is left open where the match is weak. Only some rows state a clone size, as once, few, many or a class for expanded clones.

TRBV14	NA	TRBJ2-2	TRBD1	TGTGCCAGCAGCCAAGGATATCCGACAGGGGAGGACACCGGGGAGCTGTTTTTT	CASSQGYPTGEDTGELFF
TRBV5-1	NA	TRBJ1-2	NA	TGCGCCAGCAGCCCGGGTGTGGGCCGGACTAACTATGGCTACACCTTC	CASSPGVGRTNYGYTF
TRBV7-8	few	TRBJ2-2	NA	TGTGCCCTCGTCCGTCAAAACACCGGGGAGCTGTTTTTT	CALVRQNTGELFF
TRBV18	once	TRBJ2-7	TRBD2	TGTGCCAGCTCACCTCCTAGCGGGAGGGCCGGTACCCGCGAGCAGTACTTC	CASSPPSGRAGTREQYF
TRBV6-6	NA	TRBJ2-1	TRBD1	TGTGCCAGCAGGGACAGGGGAACCTACAATGAGCAGTTCTTC	CASRDRGTYNEQFF
TRBV5-1	few	TRBJ2-1	NA	TGCGCCAGCAGCTGGGGGACCTACAATGAGCAGTTCTTC	CASSWGTYNEQFF
TRBV5-1	NA	TRBJ2-2	TRBD1	TGCGCCAGCAGGGAATCTACAGGGGCCGGGGAGCTGTTTTTT	CASRESTGAGELFF
TRBV18	NA	TRBJ2-1	NA	TGTGCCAGCTCACCAGCGGCAGGGTGGGAACATGAGCAGTTCTTC	CASSPAAGWEHEQFF
TRBV19	NA	TRBJ2-3	NA	TGTGCCACCCGGACCGCGGGCGCAGATACGCAGTATTTT	CATRTAGADTQYF
TRBV2	NA	TRBJ1-1	NA	TGTGCCAGCAGTGAAGACCCCACTGAAGCTTTCTTT	CASSEDPTEAFF
TRBV29-1	NA	TRBJ1-2	TRBD1	TGCAGCTCTTCAGGGGGACAAGTGGGCGGCTACACCTTC	CSSSGGQVGGYTF
TRBV19	NA	TRBJ2-3	TRBD1	TGTGCCAGTAGCCGGGACAGGGGAACCGATACGCAGTATTTT	CASSRDRGTDTQYF
TRBV2	NA	TRBJ1-5	TRBD1	TGTGCCAGCCTTAAGGGGGACAGGGATAATCAGCCCCAGCATTTT	CASLKGDRDNQPQHF